Shown below are 7 T cell receptor beta chains from a single sample sequenced in a study of T cell responses to AZD1222 COVID-19 vaccine. Clones were read by immunoSEQ multiplex PCR, and TCRdb kept only the in-frame ones, dropping some. This repertoire shows just over 150,000 clones, roughly 90% found once; its top ten account for approximately 1.5%. This sample comprised peripheral blood, obtained 28 days after the second AZD1222 dose. All receptors come from an adult who received the AZD1222 COVID-19 vaccine.

The chain has TRBV27 and TRBJ1-6; perhaps TRBD1 as D (6 bases). V was clipped by 8 bases and J by 10 bases, with 12 bases between them. The CDR3 length is 12 residues. CDR1 and CDR2 from the germline V gene are MNHEY and SMNVEV (reference sequence). The CDR3 sequence is CASGGGRSPLHF. CDR3 DNA sequence: TGTGCCAGCGGGGGGGGCAGATCACCCCTCCACTTT.

This chain connects TRBV7-2 to TRBJ1-2; a weak D match, TRBD1 (6 bases). Trimming took 5 bases from V and 2 from J, leaving 9 bases between them. CDR3 size: 13 residues. Germline CDR1 reads SGHTA; CDR2 reads FQGNSA. As DNA, the CDR3 is TGTGCCAGCAGCAGAACAGGGAACTATGGCTACACCTTC. Translation: CASSRTGNYGYTF.

Here the CDR3 DNA reads TGTGCCAGCAGTTTAAGTAAGGGCAATGAGCAGTTCTTC. Protein product: CASSLSKGNEQFF. The rearrangement uses TRBV27 and TRBJ2-1; D uncertain. CDR1 is MNHEY, CDR2 SMNVEV, per germline (reference sequence). V lost 2 bases and J lost 6, with 8 bases in between. This CDR3 comprises 13 residues.

This clone occurred once. This chain joins TRBV5-6 and TRBJ2-1; either TRBD1 or TRBD2 may fit D (5 bases each). V lost 4 bases and J lost 6, with 17 bases in between. The CDR3 loop spans 15 amino acids. Germline CDR1 is SGHDT and CDR2 is YYEEEE. The CDR3 DNA sequence: TGTGCCAGCAGCCGTGAGGGGTTGGCGATCAATGAGCAGTTCTTC. It specifies CASSREGLAINEQFF.

V usage is TRBV2 and J usage is TRBJ1-6, with a tentative D call TRBD1 (6 bases). The CDR3 loop spans 15 amino acids. CDR1 is SNHLY and CDR2 is FYNNEI in the germline V gene. V was cut by 6 bases and J by 8 bases, with 17 bases left in between. CDR3 in amino acids: CASRLTGTRDSPLHF. The DNA for the CDR3 is TGTGCCAGCAGATTAACCGGGACAAGGGATTCACCCCTCCACTTT.

The genes are TRBV5-1 and TRBJ2-7; 9 bases map to TRBD1. From germline, CDR1 is SGHRS and CDR2 YFSETQ. This CDR3 is 14 amino acids long. V shed 2 bases and J 3 bases; nucleotides not matched to a gene: 3. The CDR3 reads CASSLRTGDYEQYF. The CDR3 DNA follows: TGCGCCAGCAGCTTACGGACAGGGGACTACGAGCAGTACTTC.

The V and J genes are TRBV27 and TRBJ2-1; 10 bases match TRBD2. The CDR3 loop spans 14 amino acids. The V gene's germline CDR1 is MNHEY and CDR2 SMNVEV (reference sequence). V was clipped by 10 bases and J by 8 bases; unmatched bases: 11. The CDR3 here is CATQAGGIQYEQFF. DNA of the CDR3: TGTGCCACCCAAGCGGGAGGGATACAATATGAGCAGTTCTTC.